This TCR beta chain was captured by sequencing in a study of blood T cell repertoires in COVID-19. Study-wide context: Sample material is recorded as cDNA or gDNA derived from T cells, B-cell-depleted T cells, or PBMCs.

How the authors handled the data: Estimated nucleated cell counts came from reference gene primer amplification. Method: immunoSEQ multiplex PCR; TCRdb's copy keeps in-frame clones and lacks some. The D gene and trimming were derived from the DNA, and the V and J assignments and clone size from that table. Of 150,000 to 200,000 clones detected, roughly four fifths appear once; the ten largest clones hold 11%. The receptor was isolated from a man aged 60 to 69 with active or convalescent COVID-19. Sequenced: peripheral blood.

CDR3 sequence reads: CASSPRTSGAYEQYF. The CDR3 DNA follows: TGTGCCAGCAGCCCCCGGACTAGCGGGGCCTACGAGCAGTACTTC. The chain has TRBV7-2 and TRBJ2-7; TRBD2 agrees at 12 bases. V was clipped by 5 bases and J by 2 bases; unmatched bases: 4. Germline CDR1 reads SGHTA; CDR2 reads FQGNSA. CDR3 length equals 15 residues.